The 18 T cell receptor beta chains below come from one sample, sequenced in a study of T-cell reconstitution after alpha-beta-depleted transplantation in children. This sample's TCRbeta library carried unique molecular identifier barcodes. TCRdb reprocessed the PCR reads with MiXCR, giving one entry per CDR3 protein. Of 500,000 to 600,000 distinct CDR3 sequences listed, 25% to 30% are singletons. The source was PBMCs, collected before TCRalphabeta/CD19-depleted stem cell transplant. The receptors originated from a boy under two years old with Wiskott-Aldrich syndrome, due to receive a stem cell transplant.

The V and J genes are TRBV20-1 and TRBJ1-2, with TRBD1 as a possible D gene (5 bases). V was clipped by 5 bases and J by 4 bases, with 17 bases between them. This CDR3 is 14 amino acids long. The germline V gene has CDR1 DFQATT and CDR2 SNEGSKA (reference sequence). The CDR3 protein is CSARSYSGVYGYTF. DNA of the CDR3: TGCAGTGCTCGCTCGTACTCGGGGGTCTATGGCTACACCTTC.

This clonotype came up once. V and J are TRBV20-1 and TRBJ2-3, with 8 positions matching TRBD2. This CDR3 is built from 14 residues. V lost 4 bases to trimming and J lost 2 bases; unmatched junction nucleotides: 5. CDR1 DFQATT and CDR2 SNEGSKA come from the germline V gene (reference sequence). The CDR3 here is CSAKRESNTDTQYF. The CDR3 coding sequence is TGCAGTGCTAAGCGGGAGTCTAACACAGATACGCAGTATTTT.

The gene calls are TRBV29-1 and TRBJ2-1; 12 bases map to TRBD2. Looked up from germline, CDR1 is SQVTM and CDR2 is ANQGSEA. The CDR3 loop spans 16 amino acids. V lost 0 bases to trimming and J lost 8 bases; unmatched junction nucleotides: 8. CDR3 bases: TGCAGCGTTGAAGATCAACCTAGCGGGAGGGCCTATGAGCAGTTCTTC. The encoded protein is CSVEDQPSGRAYEQFF.

This clonotype appeared a few times. V usage is TRBV4-1 and J usage is TRBJ1-2; TRBD1 might be the D (6 bases). The CDR3 consists of 15 residues. Germline V gene lookup returns CDR1 MGHRA and CDR2 YSYEKL. Trimming left V 0 bases short and J 4 bases short, with 12 bases between. The DNA of the CDR3 is TGCGCCAGCAGCCAAGATAGCAGGGGACTCTATGGCTACACCTTC. Protein product: CASSQDSRGLYGYTF.

The J gene is TRBJ2-7, the V gene TRBV5-1, with 15 bases that match TRBD2. V shed 4 bases, J shed 7 bases, and the junction held 6 bases outside the gene matches. This CDR3 has 15 amino acids. The germline V gene has CDR1 SGHRS and CDR2 YFSETQ. In nucleotides, the CDR3 is TGCGCCAGCAGCACGGGACTAGCGGGAGGATGGGAGCAGTACTTC. Amino acids: CASSTGLAGGWEQYF.

The chain is built from TRBV10-3 and TRBJ2-1; 12 nucleotides align to TRBD2. Germline V gene sequence: CDR1 ENHRY, CDR2 SYGVKD. With V trimmed by 9 bases and J by 5 bases, 8 bases remained unmatched. The CDR3 length is 15 residues. The DNA for the CDR3 is TGTGCCATACGACTAGCGGGAGCGGGGAACAATGAGCAGTTCTTC. It codes for CAIRLAGAGNNEQFF.

This clonotype was detected a few times. This chain links TRBV5-1 with TRBJ1-1; D is undetermined. In germline, CDR1 is SGHRS, CDR2 YFSETQ. This CDR3 contains 12 residues. V was trimmed by 7 bases and J by 3 bases, leaving 10 bases between them. The CDR3 DNA sequence: TGCGCCAGCGCCCTGGGAGACACTGAAGCTTTCTTT. Translated, it gives CASALGDTEAFF.

This clonotype was counted only a few times. This sequence joins TRBV5-1 and TRBJ2-1; 7 bases are a match to TRBD2. The germline V gene encodes CDR1 SGHRS and CDR2 YFSETQ. V shed 1 base and J 7 bases; nucleotides not matched to a gene: 5. The CDR3 has 14 amino acids. CDR3 DNA sequence: TGCGCCAGCAGCTTGACATGGACTAGGAATGAGCAGTTCTTC. Amino acid sequence: CASSLTWTRNEQFF.

This clonotype was found many times. The chain combines TRBV5-1 with TRBJ2-1, with a weak D call TRBD1 (5 bases). Germline loops: CDR1 SGHRS, CDR2 YFSETQ. This CDR3 is 13 amino acids long. V shed 0 bases and J shed 4 bases, with 5 bases lying between them. The CDR3 bases are TGCGCCAGCAGCTTGGGACAGTACAATGAGCAGTTCTTC. Amino acid sequence: CASSLGQYNEQFF.

There are a few counts of this clonotype. This sequence joins TRBV10-3 and TRBJ2-5, with D perhaps TRBD2 (5 bases). Trimming took 8 bases from V and 3 from J, leaving 10 bases between them. The CDR3 loop spans 12 amino acids. The germline CDR1 and CDR2 sequences are ENHRY and SYGVKD. The CDR3 spells CAIGGQEETQYF. Written as DNA, the CDR3 is TGTGCCATCGGCGGGCAGGAAGAGACCCAGTACTTC.

Points on this clonotype: The junction differs from germline at one of its ends, possibly a read error. The rearrangement uses TRBV5-1 and TRBJ2-1; possible D gene TRBD1, 7 bases. This CDR3 is 14 amino acids long. CDR1 SGHRS and CDR2 YFSETQ come from the germline V gene. The CDR3 loop reads CASTLEGAQGEQFF. The CDR3 DNA sequence: TGCGCCAGCACCTTGGAGGGGGCGCAGGGTGAGCAGTTCTTC.

This clonotype was counted a few times. The chain combines TRBV5-5 with TRBJ2-1, with 8 nucleotides matching TRBD2. V shed 2 bases and J 8 bases; nucleotides not matched to a gene: 9. This CDR3 comprises 15 residues. Germline CDR1 is SGHKS and CDR2 is YYEKEE (reference sequence). The CDR3 DNA reads as TGTGCCAGCAGCTTTGCCAGCGGGAGTAAGGATGAGCAGTTCTTC. As protein: CASSFASGSKDEQFF. The full variable domain, with the rest looked up from reference TRBV5-5 and TRBJ2-1, is DAGVTQSPTHLIKTRGQQVTLRCSPISGHKSVSWYQQVLGQGPQFIFQYYEKEERGRGNFPDRFSARQFPNYSSELNVNALLLGDSALYLCASSFASGSKDEQFFGPGTRLTVL.

This clonotype has a handful of counts. This rearrangement joins TRBV6-5 to TRBJ2-1; D is ambiguous. Germline V gene data show CDR1 as MNHEY and CDR2 as SVGAGI. The CDR3 has 16 amino acids. Trimming stripped 0 bases from V and 9 bases from J, with 18 bases between. In nucleotides, the CDR3 is TGTGCCAGCAGTTACTCCGTCCCTCGTTTCGCGAGTGAGCAGTTCTTC. Its translation is CASSYSVPRFASEQFF.

This clonotype was counted a few times. The rearrangement joins TRBV9 to TRBJ2-5, with 7 positions matching TRBD2. Per germline, CDR1 SGDLS and CDR2 YYNGEE. The CDR3 sequence is 15 residues long. The ends lost 0 bases at V and 1 base at J; junction bases unmatched: 3. The CDR3 coding sequence is TGTGCCAGCAGCGTAGCAGCGGGGCTCCAAGAGACCCAGTACTTC. Protein sequence: CASSVAAGLQETQYF.

The chain employs TRBV5-1 and TRBJ2-1, with 10 bases lining up with TRBD2. Germline values: CDR1 SGHRS, CDR2 YFSETQ. CDR3 length: 15 amino acids. V gave up 2 bases and J gave up 7 bases; unmatched junction bases: 6. CDR3 loop: CASSFSGRGWNEQFF. The CDR3, as DNA: TGCGCCAGCAGCTTCAGCGGGAGGGGGTGGAATGAGCAGTTCTTC.

This clonotype has at least ten counts. V usage is TRBV5-5 and J usage is TRBJ2-7; D gene unclear. Per germline, CDR1 SGHKS and CDR2 YYEKEE (reference sequence). The CDR3 extends over 15 amino acids. The V end lost 0 bases, the J end lost 1 base, and 11 bases lay between the germline ends. The DNA of the CDR3 is TGTGCCAGCAGCTTGGTTTCCGGGTCATCCTACGAGCAGTACTTC. This sequence encodes CASSLVSGSSYEQYF.

The CDR3 loop reads CASSLVSRLILYGYTF. The CDR3 nucleotides are TGTGCCAGCAGCTTAGTTTCCAGGTTGATTCTCTATGGCTACACCTTC. This sequence joins TRBV7-2 and TRBJ1-2, with D uncertain. The ends were cut back, 1 base at V and 4 bases at J, with 16 bases in the middle. Per the germline V gene, CDR1 is SGHTA and CDR2 is FQGNSA. This CDR3 contains 16 residues.

This clonotype was recorded a few times. This sequence joins TRBV15 and TRBJ1-2; D perhaps matches TRBD1 (6 bases). Germline V gene sequence: CDR1 LNHNV, CDR2 YYDKDF (reference sequence). Trimming pared 1 base from V and 8 bases from J, leaving 20 bases between. CDR3 size: 16 residues. The CDR3 sequence is CATSRGVWTDPRGYTF. Here the CDR3 DNA reads TGTGCCACCAGCAGAGGCGTGTGGACAGACCCCCGGGGCTACACCTTC.